Shown below are 28 T cell receptor beta chains from a single sample sequenced in a study of blood T cell repertoires in COVID-19. Measured with immunoSEQ multiplex PCR; TCRdb has only the in-frame clones, and not every one. The table records 200,000 or so clones, 80% to 95% of them present only once. Sequenced: peripheral blood. These receptors were taken from a man aged 55 to 70 with COVID-19, enrolled during active disease.

The genes are TRBV25-1 and TRBJ1-2, with 9 bases aligning to TRBD1. Germline CDR1 is MGHDK and CDR2 is SYGVNS. V lost 3 bases and J lost 5; bases outside the gene matches: 7. There are 15 residues in the CDR3. The CDR3 region has the DNA TGTGCCAGCAGTGATCCAAGGACAGGGGAGTATGGCTACACCTTC. As protein: CASSDPRTGEYGYTF.

V gene TRBV7-8 combines with J gene TRBJ1-6, with TRBD1 matching 8 bases. Germline V CDR1 and CDR2: SGHVS, FQNEAQ. The CDR3 length is 14 residues. V lost 3 bases to trimming and J lost 9 bases; unmatched junction nucleotides: 4. CDR3: CASSFGQGSSPLHF. The CDR3 nucleotides read TGTGCCAGCAGCTTTGGACAGGGAAGTTCACCCCTCCACTTT.

The chain carries TRBV7-8 and TRBJ2-7; 7 bases are a match to TRBD1. Germline assignment: CDR1 SGHVS and CDR2 FQNEAQ. This CDR3 region has 12 residues. Trimming at V came to 4 bases and at J to 10 bases, leaving 7 bases not matched to a gene. The CDR3 reads CASSSLRDRQYF. CDR3 nucleotide sequence: TGTGCCAGCAGCTCCCTACGGGACAGACAGTACTTC. Supplemented by reference TRBV7-8 and TRBJ2-7, the full variable domain reads GAGVSQSPRYKVAKRGQDVALRCDPISGHVSLFWYQQALGQGPEFLTYFQNEAQLDKSGLPSDRFFAERPEGSVSTLKIQRTQQEDSAVYLCASSSLRDRQYFGPGTRLTVT.

The chain uses TRBV28 and TRBJ2-1, with D hard to call. CDR1 MDHEN and CDR2 SYDVKM come from the germline V gene. Trimming took 5 bases from V and 6 from J, leaving 8 bases between them. CDR3 size: 12 residues. For the CDR3, the DNA is TGTGCCAGCAGTCCCCGTAGCAATGAGCAGTTCTTC. Its protein product is CASSPRSNEQFF.

The chain joins TRBV5-1 to TRBJ2-2; 12 bases fit TRBD2. The germline CDR1 and CDR2 sequences are SGHRS and YFSETQ. The trim removed 4 bases at V and 7 bases at J, leaving 14 bases unmatched. The CDR3 is made up of 18 amino acids. The CDR3 reads CASSAQTSGGPQSGELFF. The CDR3 nucleotides are TGCGCCAGCAGCGCCCAGACTAGCGGGGGCCCCCAAAGCGGGGAGCTGTTTTTT.

The chain is built from TRBV5-4 and TRBJ1-2; tentative D call: TRBD1 (5 bases). V lost 1 base to trimming and J lost 1 base, with 14 bases between them. The length of the CDR3 is 16 residues. Germline V gene sequence: CDR1 SGHNT, CDR2 YYREEE (reference sequence). The DNA for the CDR3 is TGTGCCAGCAGCTTGAAAGGGGCGGGGGGTAACTATGGCTACACCTTC. This translates into CASSLKGAGGNYGYTF.

This rearrangement joins TRBV2 to TRBJ1-4; D is perhaps TRBD1 (6 bases). In germline, CDR1 is SNHLY, CDR2 FYNNEI. V was pared by 1 base and J by 2 bases, with 8 bases between. CDR3 length: 15 amino acids. CDR3 nucleotide sequence: TGTGCCAGCAGTGAAGACAGGGTCACTAATGAAAAACTGTTTTTT. It encodes CASSEDRVTNEKLFF.

The genes are TRBV30 and TRBJ1-4; D is possibly TRBD1 (5 bases). The length of the CDR3 is 12 residues. Germline V gene lookup returns CDR1 GTSNPN and CDR2 SVGIG (reference sequence). V was pared by 5 bases and J by 10 bases, with 14 bases between. Here the CDR3 reads CAWGPGVGKLFF. The CDR3 DNA reads as TGTGCCTGGGGTCCGGGGGTAGGAAAACTGTTTTTT. The whole variable domain, remainder taken from reference TRBV30 and TRBJ1-4, is SQTIHQWPATLVQPVGSPLSLECTVEGTSNPNLYWYRQAAGRGLQLLFYSVGIGQISSEVPQNLSASRPQDRQFILSSKKLLLSDSGFYLCAWGPGVGKLFFGSGTQLSVL.

The rearrangement joins TRBV30 to TRBJ2-6; D not certain. The CDR3 contains 15 residues. Germline-derived CDR1 and CDR2 are GTSNPN and SVGIG (reference sequence). V was pared by 5 bases and J by 0 bases, with 11 bases between. This CDR3 reads CAWGNRVSGANVLTF. In DNA form, the CDR3 reads TGTGCCTGGGGAAACAGAGTCTCTGGGGCCAACGTCCTGACTTTC.

The J gene is TRBJ1-5, the V gene TRBV19, with 12 bases fitting TRBD1. J was trimmed by 3 bases and V by 3 bases; bases with no gene match: 3. This CDR3 contains 16 residues. Germline CDR1 reads LNHDA; CDR2 reads SQIVND (reference sequence). The CDR3 DNA reads TGTGCCAGTAGTATCGAGGGACAGGGGGCCAATCAGCCCCAGCATTTT. Its translation is CASSIEGQGANQPQHF. The full variable domain, in which reference TRBV19 and TRBJ1-5 provide the parts outside the CDR3, is DGGITQSPKYLFRKEGQNVTLSCEQNLNHDAMYWYRQDPGQGLRLIYYSQIVNDFQKGDIAEGYSVSREKKESFPLTVTSAQKNPTAFYLCASSIEGQGANQPQHFGDGTRLSIL.

This sequence joins TRBV19 and TRBJ2-6, with 8 bases that match TRBD1. The V segment lost 3 bases and the J segment 1 base; nucleotides outside the gene matches: 5. The CDR3 length is 17 residues. Germline CDR1 reads LNHDA; CDR2 reads SQIVND (reference sequence). In nucleotides, the CDR3 is TGTGCCAGTAGTATTGCAGGGGGCAGGTCTGGGGCCAACGTCCTGACTTTC. Amino acids: CASSIAGGRSGANVLTF.

The chain links TRBV25-1 to TRBJ1-2, with a possible D match to TRBD1 (6 bases). Germline lookup yields CDR1 MGHDK and CDR2 SYGVNS. The CDR3 runs to 14 residues. V dropped 3 bases and J dropped 2 bases, with 10 bases sitting between them. The CDR3 DNA follows: TGTGCCAGCAGTGAGGGACACCGAAACTATGGCTACACCTTC. This gives the protein CASSEGHRNYGYTF.

This clone was detected only once. The gene calls are TRBV5-1 and TRBJ2-3; D gene uncertain. The germline V gene encodes CDR1 SGHRS and CDR2 YFSETQ. V gave up 3 bases and J gave up 2 bases, with 10 bases separating them. There are 14 residues in the CDR3. CDR3 bases: TGCGCCAGCAGCTCCCTAAAGAACACAGATACGCAGTATTTT. Translated, it gives CASSSLKNTDTQYF. The entire variable domain, with the rest obtained from reference TRBV5-1 and TRBJ2-3, is as follows: KAGVTQTPRYLIKTRGQQVTLSCSPISGHRSVSWYQQTPGQGLQFLFEYFSETQRNKGNFPGRFSGRQFSNSRSEMNVSTLELGDSALYLCASSSLKNTDTQYFGPGTRLTVL.

The gene calls are TRBV5-1 and TRBJ1-1, with 10 positions matching TRBD1. The V gene's germline CDR1 is SGHRS and CDR2 YFSETQ. This CDR3 contains 13 residues. V shed 4 bases and J 11 bases; nucleotides not matched to a gene: 8. CDR3 sequence (DNA): TGCGCCAGCAGCCCTGGACAGGGGGATCTTGCTTTCTTT. Its protein product is CASSPGQGDLAFF.

The chain uses TRBV5-4 and TRBJ2-7; a possible D gene is TRBD1 (5 bases). Trimming removed 4 bases at V and 2 bases at J, with 13 bases between. The CDR3 contains 14 residues. Germline V lookup: CDR1 SGHNT, CDR2 YYREEE (reference sequence). Here the CDR3 reads CASSRQTATYEQYF. CDR3 bases: TGTGCCAGCAGCCGCCAGACAGCCACCTACGAGCAGTACTTC.

This chain connects TRBV27 to TRBJ2-1; 14 bases match TRBD2. The germline gives CDR1 MNHEY, CDR2 SMNVEV (reference sequence). The CDR3 spans 18 residues. Losses at the gene ends were 0 bases for V and 4 bases for J; bases not matched to a gene: 5. The CDR3 loop reads CASSLSLRLAGGYNEQFF. CDR3 DNA sequence: TGTGCCAGCAGTTTATCCCTAAGACTAGCGGGAGGGTACAATGAGCAGTTCTTC.

The genes are TRBV4-3 and TRBJ2-2; 7 bases are a match to TRBD1. V shed 4 bases, J shed 1 base, and the junction held 3 bases outside the gene matches. The CDR3 sequence is 15 residues long. Germline CDR1 reads LGHNA; CDR2 reads YSLEER. The CDR3 nucleotides read TGCGCCAGCAGCCTAGGACAGGAGAACACCGGGGAGCTGTTTTTT. This gives the protein CASSLGQENTGELFF.

The gene calls are TRBV2 and TRBJ1-4; maybe TRBD1 (5 bases). This CDR3 is 15 amino acids long. Germline V gene lookup returns CDR1 SNHLY and CDR2 FYNNEI. V lost 6 bases and J lost 8, with 19 bases in between. The CDR3 DNA is TGTGCCAGCAGAGGTCCCACCACAGGTCTCGAAAAACTGTTTTTT. This translates into CASRGPTTGLEKLFF.

This chain links TRBV5-8 with TRBJ2-1, with 7 bases fitting TRBD2. Germline CDR1 reads SGHTS; CDR2 reads YDEGEE. The J segment lost 3 bases and the V segment lost 2 bases, leaving 8 bases of the junction unmatched. The CDR3 contains 16 residues. The CDR3 nucleotides are TGTGCCAGCAGCTTACCGGGACTACAAATCTACAATGAGCAGTTCTTC. Amino acids: CASSLPGLQIYNEQFF.

V gene TRBV7-8 combines with J gene TRBJ1-2, with 9 bases aligning to TRBD1. In germline, CDR1 is SGHVS, CDR2 FQNEAQ. V lost 5 bases, J lost 2 bases, and 15 bases stayed unmatched. The CDR3 covers 18 residues. In nucleotides, the CDR3 is TGTGCCAGCAGCCCCCTGTTCAGGACAGGGGACCTGAACTATGGCTACACCTTC. It encodes CASSPLFRTGDLNYGYTF. The complete variable domain, with remaining parts taken from reference TRBV7-8 and TRBJ1-2, reads GAGVSQSPRYKVAKRGQDVALRCDPISGHVSLFWYQQALGQGPEFLTYFQNEAQLDKSGLPSDRFFAERPEGSVSTLKIQRTQQEDSAVYLCASSPLFRTGDLNYGYTFGSGTRLTVV.

This clone was detected once. This sequence joins TRBV5-4 and TRBJ1-1; 11 nucleotides match TRBD1. The CDR3 consists of 15 residues. V shed 2 bases and J 10 bases; nucleotides not matched to a gene: 10. Germline V gene lookup returns CDR1 SGHNT and CDR2 YYREEE (reference sequence). The CDR3 nucleotides are TGTGCCAGCAGCTTCCTCGGACAGGGGGCGATGCGAGCTTTCTTT. Its translation is CASSFLGQGAMRAFF. Full variable domain (remainder filled in from reference TRBV5-4 and TRBJ1-1): ETGVTQSPTHLIKTRGQQVTLRCSSQSGHNTVSWYQQALGQGPQFIFQYYREEENGRGNFPPRFSGLQFPNYSSELNVNALELDDSALYLCASSFLGQGAMRAFFGQGTRLTVV.

V and J are TRBV5-1 and TRBJ2-4; tentative D call: TRBD1 (5 bases). CDR1 SGHRS and CDR2 YFSETQ come from the germline V gene. V shed 1 base and J shed 3 bases, with 14 bases lying between them. This CDR3 contains 16 residues. CDR3 nucleotides: TGCGCCAGCAGCTTGTTTAGTGGGGCGAACAAAAACATTCAGTACTTC. It encodes CASSLFSGANKNIQYF. Drawing the rest from reference TRBV5-1 and TRBJ2-4, the complete variable domain is KAGVTQTPRYLIKTRGQQVTLSCSPISGHRSVSWYQQTPGQGLQFLFEYFSETQRNKGNFPGRFSGRQFSNSRSEMNVSTLELGDSALYLCASSLFSGANKNIQYFGAGTRLSVL.

The V and J genes are TRBV7-8 and TRBJ2-1; 7 bases are a match to TRBD2. CDR3 length: 13 amino acids. The V and J ends lost 0 bases and 7 bases, in that order; junction bases with no gene match: 0. CDR1 and CDR2 from the germline V gene are SGHVS and FQNEAQ. The CDR3 is CASSLAGGNEQFF. CDR3 nucleotide sequence: TGTGCCAGCAGCTTAGCGGGGGGGAATGAGCAGTTCTTC.

This clone was seen a single time. This chain connects TRBV6-6 to TRBJ2-1, with 11 bases aligning to TRBD2. This CDR3 is 15 amino acids long. The V gene end was trimmed by 6 bases and the J gene end by 4 bases; junction bases not matched to a gene: 5. Germline V lookup: CDR1 MNHNY, CDR2 SVGAGI (reference sequence). CDR3 nucleotides: TGTGCCAGCAGGCCAAGGACTAGCGGGTACAATGAGCAGTTCTTC. It codes for CASRPRTSGYNEQFF.

The rearrangement joins TRBV19 to TRBJ1-5, with TRBD1 matching over 8 bases. CDR1 is LNHDA and CDR2 is SQIVND in the germline V gene (reference sequence). This CDR3 comprises 16 residues. Losses at the gene ends were 9 bases for V and 3 bases for J; bases not matched to a gene: 13. CDR3 sequence: CASDAINRGTNQPQHF. The CDR3 nucleotides are TGTGCCAGCGACGCTATAAACAGGGGGACCAATCAGCCCCAGCATTTT.

The rearrangement joins TRBV6-5 to TRBJ1-6; no reliable D call. Trimming stripped 4 bases from V and 5 bases from J, with 12 bases between. In germline, CDR1 is MNHEY, CDR2 SVGAGI. The CDR3 is 15 residues long. CDR3 loop: CASSFTGIDNSPLHF. In DNA, the CDR3 is TGTGCCAGCAGTTTTACCGGGATCGATAATTCACCCCTCCACTTT.

There are a few counts of this clone. The gene calls are TRBV7-9 and TRBJ2-7, with 11 bases matching TRBD1. The germline V gene encodes CDR1 SEHNR and CDR2 FQNEAQ (reference sequence). The V gene end was trimmed by 5 bases and the J gene end by 7 bases; junction bases not matched to a gene: 4. The CDR3 is 13 amino acids. The CDR3 here is CASSRTGGSEQYF. The DNA of the CDR3 is TGTGCCAGCAGCCGGACAGGGGGCAGTGAGCAGTACTTC.

The rearrangement uses TRBV7-8 and TRBJ2-7; D is uncertain. Trimming removed 3 bases from V and 4 bases from J, with 16 bases in between. Germline V gene lookup returns CDR1 SGHVS and CDR2 FQNEAQ. This CDR3 region has 15 residues. The CDR3 here is CASSFRVRIGYEQYF. The DNA of the CDR3 is TGTGCCAGCAGCTTCCGGGTCAGAATTGGTTACGAGCAGTACTTC.